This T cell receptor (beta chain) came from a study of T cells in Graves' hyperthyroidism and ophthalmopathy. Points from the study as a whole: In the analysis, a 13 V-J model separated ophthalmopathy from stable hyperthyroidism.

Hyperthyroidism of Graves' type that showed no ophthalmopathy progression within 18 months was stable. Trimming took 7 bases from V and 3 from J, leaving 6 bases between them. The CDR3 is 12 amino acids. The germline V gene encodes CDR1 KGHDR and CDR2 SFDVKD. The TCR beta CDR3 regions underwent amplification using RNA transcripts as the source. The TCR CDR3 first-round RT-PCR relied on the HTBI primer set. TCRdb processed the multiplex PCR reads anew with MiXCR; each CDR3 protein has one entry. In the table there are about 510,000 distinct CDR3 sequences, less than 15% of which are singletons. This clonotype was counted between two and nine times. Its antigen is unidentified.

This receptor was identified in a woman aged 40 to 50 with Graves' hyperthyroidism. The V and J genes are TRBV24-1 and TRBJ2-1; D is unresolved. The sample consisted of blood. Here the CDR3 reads CATSTSYNEQFF. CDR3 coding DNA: TGTGCCACCAGCACCAGCTACAATGAGCAGTTCTTC.